Each of the 23 T cell receptor beta chains below was sequenced from the same sample in a study of monozygotic twins with cystic fibrosis. Here immunoSEQ multiplex PCR was the method, and the copy in TCRdb shows in-frame clones only, minus some. The data contain about 36,000 clones, 84% of them singletons. The sequenced material came from blood. The receptors shown here come from a girl aged 2 to 10 with cystic fibrosis.

This clone appeared a single time. CDR3 bases: TGTGCCAGCAGCCCCCGAGTGCGGGAGACCCAGTACTTC. This translates into CASSPRVRETQYF. This rearrangement joins TRBV7-2 to TRBJ2-5; unclear D gene. This CDR3 contains 13 residues. From germline, CDR1 is SGHTA and CDR2 FQGNSA. The V end was cut by 5 bases, the J end by 5 bases, with 12 bases between.

The CDR3 sequence: CASSSQAGASYEQYF. The CDR3 coding sequence is TGTGCCAGCAGCTCTCAAGCGGGGGCCTCCTACGAGCAGTACTTC. The chain has TRBV7-2 and TRBJ2-7; 8 nucleotides align to TRBD2. The J segment lost 0 bases and the V segment lost 4 bases, leaving 5 bases of the junction unmatched. CDR1 and CDR2 (germline): SGHTA, FQGNSA. This CDR3 is built from 15 residues.

This sequence joins TRBV7-2 and TRBJ2-1; D remains ambiguous. The V end lost 4 bases, the J end lost 6 bases, and 16 bases lay between the germline ends. Looked up from germline, CDR1 is SGHTA and CDR2 is FQGNSA. CDR3 size: 15 residues. The CDR3: CASSSTPNPGNEQFF. The CDR3 nucleotides are TGTGCCAGCAGCTCGACACCAAACCCAGGCAATGAGCAGTTCTTC.

The sample holds a few counts of this clone. This chain connects TRBV15 to TRBJ1-4, with TRBD1 matching over 7 bases. The CDR3 has 12 residues. Germline lookup yields CDR1 LNHNV and CDR2 YYDKDF (reference sequence). J gave up 15 bases and V 5 bases, and 9 bases lay outside the gene matches. CDR3 nucleotides: TGTGCCACCAGCTCCACTGGACAGGAGTTGTTTTTT. This gives the protein CATSSTGQELFF.

V gene TRBV5-1 combines with J gene TRBJ2-3; 8 bases agree with TRBD2. V dropped 1 base and J dropped 4; count of bases not matched to a gene: 14. The length of the CDR3 is 18 residues. From germline, CDR1 is SGHRS and CDR2 YFSETQ. The CDR3 loop reads CASSLRAGGGHSPDTQYF. The CDR3 region has the DNA TGCGCCAGCAGCTTGAGGGCTGGCGGGGGGCACAGTCCAGATACGCAGTATTTT.

The V call is TRBV7-2, the J call TRBJ1-2, with 8 bases matching TRBD1. The CDR3 consists of 15 residues. The germline V gene encodes CDR1 SGHTA and CDR2 FQGNSA. V was clipped by 0 bases and J by 4 bases; unmatched bases: 4. The CDR3 spells CASSLAQGAVYGYTF. CDR3 sequence (DNA): TGTGCCAGCAGCTTAGCGCAGGGGGCGGTCTATGGCTACACCTTC.

CDR3 sequence: CASSLQLAGRTQTQYF. The CDR3 DNA reads as TGTGCCAGCAGCTTGCAACTAGCGGGGCGGACTCAGACCCAGTACTTC. The gene calls are TRBV7-2 and TRBJ2-5, with 10 bases lining up with TRBD2. Trimming took 3 bases from V and 6 from J; bases not matched to a gene: 10. There are 16 residues in the CDR3. Germline V CDR1 and CDR2: SGHTA, FQGNSA.

This chain connects TRBV6-5 to TRBJ2-2; TRBD1 agrees at 9 bases. V shed 9 bases and J 2 bases; nucleotides not matched to a gene: 7. Looked up from germline, CDR1 is MNHEY and CDR2 is SVGAGI. The CDR3 runs 15 residues. This CDR3 is CASKRDRVNTGELFF. Here the CDR3 DNA reads TGTGCCAGTAAGAGGGACAGGGTTAACACCGGGGAGCTGTTTTTT.

The chain uses TRBV2 and TRBJ2-7; D ambiguous. With 6 bases removed from V and 2 bases from J, the gap between germline ends came to 11 bases. There are 13 residues in the CDR3. Per germline, CDR1 SNHLY and CDR2 FYNNEI. DNA for the CDR3: TGTGCCAGCAGAGCCGGGCCCCCCTACGAGCAGTACTTC. Translation: CASRAGPPYEQYF.

The chain carries TRBV30 and TRBJ1-2; weak D call: TRBD1 (6 bases). Germline V gene data show CDR1 as GTSNPN and CDR2 as SVGIG (reference sequence). CDR3 length equals 14 residues. The V gene lost 0 bases and the J gene lost 3 bases, with 11 bases spanning the gap. Written as DNA, the CDR3 is TGTGCCTGGAGTGTACTGGGGGGCCACTATGGCTACACCTTC. This sequence encodes CAWSVLGGHYGYTF.

The chain is built from TRBV7-8 and TRBJ1-1, with D hard to call. The V end was cut by 1 base, the J end by 1 base, with 7 bases between. The CDR3 has 14 residues. CDR1 and CDR2 (germline): SGHVS, FQNEAQ. The CDR3 here is CASSLVAKNTEAFF. The CDR3 DNA follows: TGTGCCAGCAGCTTAGTAGCAAAGAACACTGAAGCTTTCTTT.

The V call is TRBV4-1, the J call TRBJ1-2, with TRBD1 matching over 7 bases. CDR1 is MGHRA, CDR2 YSYEKL, per germline. Losses at the gene ends were 2 bases for V and 7 bases for J; bases not matched to a gene: 10. This CDR3 spans 15 amino acids. The CDR3 nucleotides are TGCGCCAGCAGCCAACACGGGACAGCTGGATTTGGCTACACCTTC. This encodes CASSQHGTAGFGYTF.

This clone has more than one count but fewer than ten. CDR3 sequence reads: CAWSGLNQPQHF. The DNA for the CDR3 is TGTGCCTGGTCGGGACTTAATCAGCCCCAGCATTTT. The chain employs TRBV30 and TRBJ1-5; possible D gene TRBD1, 5 bases. The CDR3 spans 12 residues. Trimming removed 5 bases from V and 4 bases from J, with 9 bases in between. Germline V gene lookup returns CDR1 GTSNPN and CDR2 SVGIG (reference sequence).

The genes are TRBV19 and TRBJ1-5; D might be TRBD1 (6 bases). The CDR3 sequence is 15 residues long. The V end was cut by 3 bases, the J end by 6 bases, with 15 bases between. CDR1 LNHDA and CDR2 SQIVND come from the germline V gene (reference sequence). This CDR3 reads CASSIPDRLSQPQHF. The CDR3 region has the DNA TGTGCCAGTAGTATTCCCGACAGGCTGAGTCAGCCCCAGCATTTT.

This clone was observed a single time. The chain employs TRBV30 and TRBJ1-2; 7 bases align to TRBD1. CDR3 length: 14 residues. The V gene end was trimmed by 1 base and the J gene end by 8 bases; junction bases not matched to a gene: 10. Germline CDR1 is GTSNPN and CDR2 is SVGIG (reference sequence). The CDR3 sequence is CAWSGSGQGGGYTF. DNA for the CDR3: TGTGCCTGGAGTGGATCGGGTCAGGGGGGCGGCTACACCTTC. The full variable domain, rest sourced from reference TRBV30 and TRBJ1-2, is SQTIHQWPATLVQPVGSPLSLECTVEGTSNPNLYWYRQAAGRGLQLLFYSVGIGQISSEVPQNLSASRPQDRQFILSSKKLLLSDSGFYLCAWSGSGQGGGYTFGSGTRLTVV.

A single count supports this clone. This chain joins TRBV4-1 and TRBJ2-3; unclear D gene. Trimming left V 3 bases short and J 0 bases short, with 13 bases between. Germline V gives CDR1 MGHRA, CDR2 YSYEKL. The CDR3 extends over 16 amino acids. The CDR3 coding sequence is TGCGCCAGCAGCCAGCCTAGGCAAGGTAGCACAGATACGCAGTATTTT. It codes for CASSQPRQGSTDTQYF.

This chain links TRBV5-1 with TRBJ2-3; the match to TRBD2 covers 10 bases. The CDR3 length is 17 residues. Germline CDR1 and CDR2: SGHRS and YFSETQ. The trim removed 4 bases at V and 5 bases at J, leaving 13 bases unmatched. CDR3 protein: CASSPGLAAQWEDTQYF. In nucleotides, the CDR3 is TGCGCCAGCAGCCCCGGACTAGCGGCCCAATGGGAAGATACGCAGTATTTT.

This sequence joins TRBV4-1 and TRBJ1-2; 8 positions match TRBD1. The germline V gene encodes CDR1 MGHRA and CDR2 YSYEKL. V lost 1 base, J lost 4 bases, and 8 bases stayed unmatched. The CDR3 runs 16 residues. The CDR3 reads CASSQVTRTGTYGYTF. The CDR3 DNA is TGCGCCAGCAGCCAAGTTACCCGGACAGGGACCTATGGCTACACCTTC.

The chain joins TRBV6-5 to TRBJ1-1; D is perhaps TRBD1 (6 bases). Germline loops: CDR1 MNHEY, CDR2 SVGAGI. This CDR3 is 15 amino acids long. V lost 7 bases, J lost 3 bases, and 18 bases lay in between. CDR3 coding DNA: TGTGCCAGCATTTTGTTCTGGACAGACGACACTGAAGCTTTCTTT. This codes for CASILFWTDDTEAFF.

This clone was detected only once. As DNA, the CDR3 is TGTGCCAGCTCACCACCGAGCACAGATACGCAGTATTTT. This sequence encodes CASSPPSTDTQYF. The chain is built from TRBV18 and TRBJ2-3; D uncertain. With 0 bases removed from V and 0 bases from J, the gap between germline ends came to 1 base. CDR1 and CDR2 (germline): KGHSH, LQKENI. The CDR3 loop spans 13 amino acids.

The chain is built from TRBV7-9 and TRBJ2-7; a possible D gene is TRBD1 (5 bases). This CDR3 has 11 residues. Germline lookup yields CDR1 SEHNR and CDR2 FQNEAQ (reference sequence). V lost 5 bases and J lost 3, with 5 bases in between. The CDR3 DNA reads TGTGCCAGCAGCGGACACTACGAGCAGTACTTC. Protein sequence: CASSGHYEQYF.

This clone was seen only once. The rearrangement joins TRBV30 to TRBJ1-1; D call uncertain. Trimming left V 1 base short and J 5 bases short, with 5 bases between. CDR1 and CDR2 from the germline V gene are GTSNPN and SVGIG (reference sequence). This CDR3 contains 11 residues. The CDR3 region has the DNA TGTGCCTGGAGTGATCGGACTGAAGCTTTCTTT. It codes for CAWSDRTEAFF.

This chain uses TRBV9 with TRBJ1-1; D gene ambiguous. Germline-derived CDR1 and CDR2 are SGDLS and YYNGEE. The CDR3 totals 13 residues. V was trimmed by 4 bases and J by 1 base, leaving 8 bases between them. The CDR3 loop reads CASSPRQNTEAFF. CDR3 coding DNA: TGTGCCAGCAGCCCAAGACAGAACACTGAAGCTTTCTTT. The whole variable domain, remainder taken from reference TRBV9 and TRBJ1-1, is DSGVTQTPKHLITATGQRVTLRCSPRSGDLSVYWYQQSLDQGLQFLIQYYNGEERAKGNILERFSAQQFPDLHSELNLSSLELGDSALYFCASSPRQNTEAFFGQGTRLTVV.